This paragraph reports one T cell receptor beta chain. With a J-beta primer mix and a sample-barcoded 5' primer, a second PCR ran 7 to 11 cycles. TCRdb re-called the 5' RACE reads with MiXCR, one entry per CDR3 protein. Counted here are roughly 1.5 million distinct CDR3 sequences, 42% occurring once; the ten biggest clones make up 4%. The data are from a study of blood T cells in healthy people across ages. The CDR3 extends over 15 amino acids. Trimming stripped 3 bases from V and 3 bases from J, with 14 bases between. Per germline, CDR1 SEHNR and CDR2 FQNEAQ (reference sequence). The sample consisted of blood. The clonotype comes from a woman younger than 35 in good health. V is TRBV7-9 and J is TRBJ2-5; D is possibly TRBD1 (5 bases). CDR3 loop: CASSFLGHLKETQYF. As DNA, the CDR3 is TGTGCCAGCAGCTTTTTAGGACACCTAAAAGAGACCCAGTACTTC.